The table lists the clone carrying this TCR beta chain with many counts. What it binds is not known. This sample is drawn from a study of cytomegalovirus exposure and HLA in healthy donors. The study's findings and limits: Across HLA loci, a later analysis found differing TCR association rates, with DRB1 most and HLA-C fewest. Roughly uniform depth of sequencing across donors was assumed in presence/absence analyses.

The PCR ran on 60 Vbeta and 13 Jbeta primers. TCRdb's table, derived via immunoSEQ multiplex PCR, lists solely in-frame clones and lacks some. Of about 70,000 clones in the sample, around 70% were seen once. The V gene lost 2 bases and the J gene lost 0 bases, with 17 bases spanning the gap. Germline CDR1 reads GTSNPN; CDR2 reads SVGIG (reference sequence). The CDR3 covers 16 residues. At collection, donors were nominally healthy, but unrecorded immune exposures were probable. Input material: PBMCs. The chain links TRBV30 to TRBJ2-7; D may be TRBD1 (6 bases). This TCR was sampled from a human donor in good health. CDR3 protein: CAWSSLGGRGSYEQYF. CDR3 DNA: TGTGCCTGGAGTTCCCTTGGGGGCAGGGGCTCCTACGAGCAGTACTTC.